This T cell receptor beta chain was recovered during a study of CD8+CD57+ T cells in acquired aplastic anemia listed by TCRdb under 2018. A note on the overall study: Extracted DNA from sorted CD4+ and CD8+ cells averaged about 2.9 ug, ranging from about 0.18 to 27.4 ug. CD8+CD57+ expansion was defined as frequency above the mean frequency observed in healthy subjects.

With respect to this clonotype: The antigen this receptor binds is unknown. One base away there is no much larger clone; base qualities are not given.

Expansion of CD8+CD57+ cells had been shown by flow cytometry in the patients chosen for sequencing. Severe acquired aplastic anemia was diagnosed in all patients according to International Study of Aplastic Anemia and Agranulocytosis and Camitta criteria. No therapy had been received by the patients at the time of blood sampling. TCR repertoires of sorted CD4+ and CD8+ blood T cells from severe aplastic anemia patients and healthy subjects were deep-sequenced in the study. Patients were enrolled under clinicaltrials.gov protocols 00001620, 01623167, 00001397, 00071045, 00081523 and 00961064 in the USA. Ficoll-Paque density gradient centrifugation was used to isolate peripheral blood mononuclear cells. Before DNA extraction, CD4+ and CD8+ T cells were sorted with FACS or magnetic beads. General study outcomes and caveats: CD8+ Simpson's diversity did not differ significantly between patients and healthy controls (P=0.060). Although 25 to 30 CD8+ CDR3 sequences were shared by patients and controls, these sequences appeared highly expressed in patients and within the immunodominant clones of patients.

The CDR1 and CDR2 encoded by the germline V gene (reference sequence) are LNHNV and YYDKDF. The junction shows trimming of 2 bases on V and 7 bases on J, plus 8 bases between the germline ends. The CDR3 runs 12 residues from the cysteine to the phenylalanine. The DNA shown is the 36-base CDR3, in frame from base 1. Profiling of TCR beta VDJ combinations and CDR3 sequences used genomic DNA as the template. An Illumina HiSeq 2000 was used for TCR repertoire sequencing. Per the source publication's procedure: Repertoires were assessed using TRBV/TRBJ rearrangement plots, CDR3 size and DJ length profiles, and Simpson's diversity index. The immunodominant clone was defined as the most abundant DNA sequence in deep sequencing data. CDR3 amino acid sequences were checked for sharing between subjects and were compared against published repertoires and the VDJdb database. TCRdb reworked the public reads: Q25 trimming with fastp, MiXCR clone assembly, productive beta chains retained. Each entry is one CDR3 protein sequence, shown with its most common DNA and genes. The V and J calls and clone size come from TCRdb's table, not from the authors' own analysis. The table for this sample lists roughly 150,000 distinct CDR3 sequences; about 45% of them were counted only once. Roughly 2.9% of the sample belongs to the ten largest clones.

Material: sorted CD4+, CD8+, or CD8+CD57+ T cells (not recorded which) from PBMCs. The origin of this receptor is a human donor with aplastic anemia. The V and J genes are TRBV15 and TRBJ1-1, with no D gene named confidently. The CDR3 loop reads CATSRPKLEAFF. Read as DNA, the sequence is TGTGCCACCAGCAGACCAAAGCTTGAAGCTTTCTTT.